This record concerns one T cell receptor beta chain sequence. What it recognizes is unknown. TCRdb keeps only in-frame clones here, not all; method: immunoSEQ multiplex PCR. This sample carries a few million clones, approximately 90% of them seen once, and the ten largest clones take more than 0.35%. The entry originates in a study of shared clonotypes between healthy human individuals. Findings of the study overall: Genetic and exposure-history diversity was limited by the few donors. In contrast to clonotypes shared by all four donors, non-shared clonotypes had lower generation probabilities.

Splitting the CD4+ cells yielded a CD45RA+ naive subset and a CD45RA-negative memory subset. The clonotype was recovered from a man between 18 and 35 years old in good health. Some clones in this sample may be carry-over from other donors' samples. The sequenced sample consisted of naive CD4+ T cells from PBMCs. Subset defined: CD45RA+ positively selected.

For the CDR3, the DNA is TGTGCCAGCAGCTACCGGGACCTGGGGGTACATGGCTACACCTTC. This sequence encodes CASSYRDLGVHGYTF. The chain couples TRBV7-2 to TRBJ1-2; a possible D gene is TRBD1 (5 bases). Looked up from germline, CDR1 is SGHTA and CDR2 is FQGNSA. Trimming took off 4 bases at V and 6 bases at J, with 18 bases between the two ends. The CDR3 sequence is 15 residues long.